Presented here are 21 T cell receptor beta chains from one specimen sequenced in a study of patients and donors after allogeneic stem cell transplantation. TCRdb recomputed calls from the RT-PCR reads with MiXCR, one row per CDR3 protein. The data contain 150,000 to 250,000 distinct CDR3 sequences, around two fifths of them singletons. Specimen: blood, either unsorted or a sorted T cell fraction (not recorded which). These receptors were collected from a human donor who was either an allogeneic HSCT recipient or a stem cell or donor lymphocyte infusion donor (not recorded which). It is not recorded whose cells these are; they may come from a transplant donor.

The chain employs TRBV7-9 and TRBJ1-1; no clear D. CDR1 is SEHNR, CDR2 FQNEAQ, per germline (reference sequence). With 1 base removed from V and 4 bases from J, the gap between germline ends came to 10 bases. This CDR3 is 14 amino acids long. The DNA for the CDR3 is TGTGCCAGCAGCTTAGTCCTCCTGGGCACTGAAGCTTTCTTT. The encoded protein is CASSLVLLGTEAFF.

The gene calls are TRBV4-3 and TRBJ1-2, with D possibly being TRBD1 (5 bases). Trimming pared 1 base from V and 5 bases from J, leaving 14 bases between. Germline assignment: CDR1 LGHNA and CDR2 YSLEER. CDR3 size: 15 residues. The CDR3 DNA sequence: TGCGCCAGCAGCCAAGGGGACCCTATATCTTATGGCTACACCTTC. Protein product: CASSQGDPISYGYTF.

V and J are TRBV4-2 and TRBJ2-3; 11 bases fit TRBD2. This CDR3 comprises 21 residues. V lost 1 base, J lost 6 bases, and 21 bases stayed unmatched. The germline CDR1 and CDR2 sequences are LGHNA and YNFKEQ. This chain's CDR3 is CASSQGTPTSGSLNEVDTQYF. In nucleotides, the CDR3 is TGTGCCAGCAGCCAAGGAACTCCTACTAGCGGGAGTCTTAATGAGGTGGATACGCAGTATTTT.

The gene calls are TRBV10-3 and TRBJ1-1; D remains ambiguous. Trimming took off 2 bases at V and 1 base at J, with 8 bases between the two ends. This CDR3 comprises 14 residues. Germline assignment: CDR1 ENHRY and CDR2 SYGVKD. In DNA form, the CDR3 reads TGTGCCATCAGTGAGCGTCAAGAGAACACTGAAGCTTTCTTT. This translates into CAISERQENTEAFF.

The rearrangement joins TRBV12-3 or TRBV12-4 to TRBJ2-1; tentatively, D is TRBD2 (6 bases). Trimming left V 4 bases short and J 9 bases short, with 7 bases between. This CDR3 comprises 11 residues. The CDR3 region has the DNA TGTGCCAGCAGTTCTAGCGCTGAGCAGTTCTTC. It specifies CASSSSAEQFF.

This clonotype has only a few counts. J is TRBJ2-1 and V is TRBV5-1; D might be TRBD1 (5 bases). Trimming took 1 base from V and 0 from J, leaving 14 bases between them. The CDR3 extends over 17 amino acids. Per germline, CDR1 SGHRS and CDR2 YFSETQ. The CDR3 protein is CASSLMVRQYSYNEQFF. The CDR3 bases are TGCGCCAGCAGCTTGATGGTTAGACAGTACTCCTACAATGAGCAGTTCTTC. Drawing the rest from reference TRBV5-1 and TRBJ2-1, the complete variable domain is KAGVTQTPRYLIKTRGQQVTLSCSPISGHRSVSWYQQTPGQGLQFLFEYFSETQRNKGNFPGRFSGRQFSNSRSEMNVSTLELGDSALYLCASSLMVRQYSYNEQFFGPGTRLTVL.

This clonotype has a handful of counts. This chain joins TRBV12-3 or TRBV12-4 and TRBJ1-2; D call uncertain. Trimming cost V 2 bases and J 4 bases, with 17 bases left between them. CDR3 length equals 16 residues. The CDR3 nucleotides read TGTGCCAGCAGTTTACTTCACGGGGTGCGGAGCTATGGCTACACCTTC. Encoded protein: CASSLLHGVRSYGYTF.

The chain combines TRBV29-1 with TRBJ1-3, with TRBD1 matching over 7 bases. The CDR3 loop spans 13 amino acids. Germline assignment: CDR1 SQVTM and CDR2 ANQGSEA. Trimming took 3 bases from V and 4 from J; bases not matched to a gene: 3. This chain's CDR3 is CSVDLGQGNTIYF. The CDR3 DNA reads as TGCAGCGTTGATTTGGGACAGGGAAACACCATATATTTT.

This clonotype occurred a few times. Here the CDR3 DNA reads TGTGCCAGCAGGGGTGGAAGGGGCACTGAAGCTTTCTTT. This gives the protein CASRGGRGTEAFF. The V call is TRBV9, the J call TRBJ1-1; D possibly corresponds to TRBD1 (5 bases). Trimming took 5 bases from V and 4 from J, leaving 12 bases between them. This CDR3 is built from 13 residues. The germline gives CDR1 SGDLS, CDR2 YYNGEE.

This chain links TRBV5-6 with TRBJ1-6; perhaps TRBD1 as D (5 bases). The V end was cut by 5 bases, the J end by 7 bases, with 13 bases between. The CDR3 is 14 residues long. Germline V CDR1 and CDR2: SGHDT, YYEEEE. CDR3: CASRPGTANSPLHF. The CDR3 bases are TGTGCCAGCAGACCCGGGACGGCGAATTCACCCCTCCACTTT.

This rearrangement joins TRBV30 to TRBJ1-4; tentative D call: TRBD1 (5 bases). V gave up 2 bases and J gave up 8 bases, with 18 bases separating them. The CDR3 is 15 residues long. Per germline, CDR1 GTSNPN and CDR2 SVGIG (reference sequence). The CDR3: CAWSSRRRWGEKLFF. The CDR3 nucleotides read TGTGCCTGGAGTAGCCGGAGGAGATGGGGGGAAAAACTGTTTTTT.

This clonotype has a single count. The V call is TRBV12-3 or TRBV12-4, the J call TRBJ1-6, with D unresolved. CDR3 length: 12 residues. Trimming took 7 bases from V and 7 from J, leaving 8 bases between them. The DNA of the CDR3 is TGTGCCAGCACTGTACGGAATTCACCCCTCCACTTT. Protein: CASTVRNSPLHF.

The V and J genes are TRBV4-2 and TRBJ1-1, with a tentative D call TRBD1 (5 bases). The CDR3 covers 13 residues. Trimming pared 1 base from V and 6 bases from J, leaving 9 bases between. The V gene's germline CDR1 is LGHNA and CDR2 YNFKEQ. The CDR3 is CASSQVGGAEAFF. Written as DNA, the CDR3 is TGTGCCAGCAGCCAAGTAGGAGGGGCTGAAGCTTTCTTT.

This clonotype has only one observation. CDR3 coding DNA: TGTGCCAGCAGCGCCACCACGCGCGAGCAGTTCTTC. Amino acid sequence: CASSATTREQFF. The J gene is TRBJ2-1, the V gene TRBV9; D not resolved. V gave up 3 bases and J gave up 10 bases, with 11 bases separating them. CDR3 size: 12 residues. The germline CDR1 and CDR2 sequences are SGDLS and YYNGEE.

The rearrangement joins TRBV15 to TRBJ2-5; 12 bases line up with TRBD2. The CDR3 has 19 amino acids. Germline V gene sequence: CDR1 LNHNV, CDR2 YYDKDF (reference sequence). V dropped 1 base and J dropped 1; count of bases not matched to a gene: 10. The CDR3 bases are TGTGCCACCAGCAGAGGACGCCTAGGACTAGCGGGGCCCCAAGAGACCCAGTACTTC. Its protein product is CATSRGRLGLAGPQETQYF.

The chain has TRBV27 and TRBJ2-5; TRBD1 aligns across 7 bases. The J segment lost 3 bases and the V segment lost 5 bases, leaving 6 bases of the junction unmatched. The CDR3 runs 14 residues. CDR1 is MNHEY and CDR2 is SMNVEV in the germline V gene (reference sequence). CDR3 in DNA: TGTGCCAGCAGTGATTCCGACAGGGAAGAGACCCAGTACTTC. Its translation is CASSDSDREETQYF.

This clonotype appeared once. This chain connects TRBV10-3 to TRBJ2-7, with D perhaps being TRBD1 or TRBD2 (6 bases each). Per germline, CDR1 ENHRY and CDR2 SYGVKD. Trimming took off 10 bases at V and 6 bases at J, with 16 bases between the two ends. The CDR3 covers 12 residues. The CDR3 bases are TGTGCCACGGGGGCGGAAAACCTCGAGCAGTACTTC. Its translation is CATGAENLEQYF.

The chain employs TRBV18 and TRBJ1-5; D remains unclear. The CDR3 runs to 14 residues. Germline lookup yields CDR1 KGHSH and CDR2 LQKENI. V was shortened by 3 bases and J by 2 bases, with 8 bases between the two germline ends. CDR3: CASSPSERNQPQHF. DNA of the CDR3: TGTGCCAGCTCACCGTCAGAACGCAATCAGCCCCAGCATTTT.

The chain is built from TRBV21-1 and TRBJ2-1; the DNA was not used to check the table's D call, TRBD1. TRBV21-1 is an annotated pseudogene. CDR3 length: 19 residues. Written as DNA, the CDR3 is TGTGCCAGCAGCAAAGGGACAGGGTCGGGACCCTTAGGCCCGAATGAGCAGTTCTTC. It encodes CASSKGTGSGPLGPNEQFF.

The V call is TRBV20-1, the J call TRBJ2-3, with TRBD2 matching 8 bases. CDR1 is DFQATT, CDR2 SNEGSKA, per germline (reference sequence). This CDR3 has 16 residues. With V trimmed by 0 bases and J by 0 bases, 5 bases remained unmatched. The CDR3 reads CSARDLASGSTDTQYF. In nucleotides, the CDR3 is TGCAGTGCTAGAGATCTGGCTAGCGGGAGCACAGATACGCAGTATTTT.

The V call is TRBV5-5, the J call TRBJ1-1; D is ambiguous. The germline V gene encodes CDR1 SGHKS and CDR2 YYEKEE (reference sequence). The length of the CDR3 is 12 residues. Trimming removed 1 base from V and 8 bases from J, with 9 bases in between. The CDR3 DNA reads as TGTGCCAGCAGCTTGATTGGGCAAGAAGCTTTCTTT. It translates to CASSLIGQEAFF.